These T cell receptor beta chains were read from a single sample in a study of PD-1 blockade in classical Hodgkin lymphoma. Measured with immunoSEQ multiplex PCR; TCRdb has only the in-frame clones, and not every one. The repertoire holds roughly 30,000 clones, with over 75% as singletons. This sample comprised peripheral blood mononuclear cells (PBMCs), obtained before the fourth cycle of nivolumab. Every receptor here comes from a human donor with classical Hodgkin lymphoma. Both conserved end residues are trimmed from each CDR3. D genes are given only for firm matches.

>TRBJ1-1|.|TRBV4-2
ASSQEGGMNTEAF
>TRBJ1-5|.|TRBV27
ANPWQETSNQPQH
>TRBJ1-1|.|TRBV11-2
ASSLHGNTEAF
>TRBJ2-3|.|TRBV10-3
AISESDAYTQY
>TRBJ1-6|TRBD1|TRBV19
ASSDRGDNSPLH
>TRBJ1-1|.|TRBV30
AWSFRGGNTEAF
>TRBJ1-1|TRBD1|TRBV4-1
ASSRQQGDTEAF
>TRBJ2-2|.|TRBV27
ASSLTLMNTGELF
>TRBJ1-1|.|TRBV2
ASNIQGWGTEAF
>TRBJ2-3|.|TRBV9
ASSVVGAGSTDTQY
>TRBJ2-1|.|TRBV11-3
ASSLDGLGRNEQF
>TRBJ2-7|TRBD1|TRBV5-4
ASSHNRDRGREQY
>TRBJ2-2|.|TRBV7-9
ASSPPATGELF
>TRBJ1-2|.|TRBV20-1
STRITYGYT
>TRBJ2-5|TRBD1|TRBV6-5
ASRTGAQETQY
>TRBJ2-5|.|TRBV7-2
ASSFQPQIQETQY
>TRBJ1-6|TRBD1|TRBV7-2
ASSPTGTVAYNSPLH
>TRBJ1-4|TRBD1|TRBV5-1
ASSPGQPNEKLF
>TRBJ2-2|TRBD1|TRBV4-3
ASSQYYRGLGTGELF
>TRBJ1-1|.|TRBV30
AWSVEGWRAF
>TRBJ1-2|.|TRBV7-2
ASSRDGGGGANYGYT
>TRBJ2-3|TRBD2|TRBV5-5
ASSGGGTTDTQY
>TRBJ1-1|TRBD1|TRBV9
ASSVGSTPWTTGETEAF
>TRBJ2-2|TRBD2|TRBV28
ASSIIAGNTGELF
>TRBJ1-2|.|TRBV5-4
ASSPEGIRGRYGYT
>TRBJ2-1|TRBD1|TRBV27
ATQTGSSYNEQF
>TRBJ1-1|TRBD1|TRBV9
ASSGGDRGTEAF
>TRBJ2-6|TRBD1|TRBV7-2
ASSLSAGGSFGANVLT
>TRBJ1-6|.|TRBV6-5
ASSWSFEGNSPLH
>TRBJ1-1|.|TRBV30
AWTGPWNTEAF
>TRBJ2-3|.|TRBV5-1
ASSLNLNDGDTQY
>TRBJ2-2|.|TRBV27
ASSFRTVNTGELF
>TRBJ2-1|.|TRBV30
AWSVLGTGNEQF
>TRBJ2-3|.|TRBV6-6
ASSYSSKGSDTQY
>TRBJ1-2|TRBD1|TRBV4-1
ASSTTGTGDNYGYT
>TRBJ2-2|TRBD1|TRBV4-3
ASSHSRTGATGELF
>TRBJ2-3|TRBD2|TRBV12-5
ASGLGLAGTDTQY
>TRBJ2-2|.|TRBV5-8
ASSFQSPGGELF
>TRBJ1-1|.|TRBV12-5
ASGLVLQGPMNTEAF
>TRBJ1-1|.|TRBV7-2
ASSPFGQTNTEAF
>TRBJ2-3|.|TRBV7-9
ASSLDVGHTQY
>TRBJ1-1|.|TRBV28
ASSPWASRDTEAF